Following are 26 T cell receptor beta chains from one sample sequenced in a study of CD8 T cells in ankylosing spondylitis. TCRdb used MiXCR to reprocess the 5' RACE reads, holding one entry per CDR3 protein. This sample has 80,000 to 100,000 distinct CDR3 sequences; roughly 8.8% occur once, and the top ten carry about 4.6%. The sample taken for sequencing was blood, either unsorted or a sorted T cell fraction (not recorded which). All receptors derive from a male donor with ankylosing spondylitis or in good health (not recorded which).

This clonotype was counted between two and nine times. A much larger clone differs from this one at a single base, so this may be a read error. The chain recombines TRBV12-3 or TRBV12-4 with TRBJ1-2; 9 nucleotides match TRBD1. This CDR3 contains 12 residues. The CDR3 DNA reads as TGTGCCGCAGGACAGGGGCCGTATGACTACACCTTC. This encodes CAAGQGPYDYTF.

In this sample, this clonotype turned up a few times. This sequence joins TRBV7-6 and TRBJ2-5, with 15 positions matching TRBD2. J gave up 4 bases and V 4 bases, and 7 bases lay outside the gene matches. The CDR3 is 17 amino acids. The germline V gene has CDR1 SGHVS and CDR2 FNYEAQ. Here the CDR3 reads CASSWGLAGGEGETQYF. In nucleotides, the CDR3 is TGTGCCAGCAGCTGGGGACTAGCGGGGGGTGAAGGAGAGACCCAGTACTTC. Full variable domain (remainder filled in from reference TRBV7-6 and TRBJ2-5): GAGVSQSPRYKVTKRGQDVALRCDPISGHVSLYWYRQALGQGPEFLTYFNYEAQQDKSGLPNDRFSAERPEGSISTLTIQRTEQRDSAMYRCASSWGLAGGEGETQYFGPGTRLLVL.

This clonotype was detected many times. The chain joins TRBV20-1 to TRBJ2-7; 9 bases line up with TRBD1. V lost 0 bases and J lost 2; bases outside the gene matches: 5. In germline, CDR1 is DFQATT, CDR2 SNEGSKA (reference sequence). The CDR3 is 15 amino acids. The CDR3 nucleotides are TGCAGTGCTAGAGATGTCGGGACAGGGCCCTACGAGCAGTACTTC. This codes for CSARDVGTGPYEQYF.

This clonotype has a count of ten or more. The rearrangement joins TRBV6-4 to TRBJ2-1; TRBD2 matches at 16 bases. Germline V gives CDR1 MRHNA, CDR2 SNTAGT. This CDR3 region has 15 residues. Trimming cost V 6 bases and J 9 bases; bases outside gene matches: 5. CDR3 nucleotides: TGTGCCAGCAGCGCGGGACTAGCGGGGGGGGGTGAGCAGTTCTTC. Translating gives CASSAGLAGGGEQFF.

This clonotype was found a few times. The J gene is TRBJ2-3, the V gene TRBV27, with 12 bases that match TRBD2. CDR1 and CDR2 from the germline V gene are MNHEY and SMNVEV (reference sequence). Losses at the gene ends were 6 bases for V and 3 bases for J; bases not matched to a gene: 7. This CDR3 comprises 16 residues. The CDR3: CASRGLAGGPTDTQYF. CDR3 in DNA: TGTGCCAGCAGGGGGCTAGCGGGGGGGCCAACAGATACGCAGTATTTT.

A few counts support this clonotype. CDR3 sequence: CSARDPGLAGREQYF. CDR3 coding DNA: TGCAGTGCTAGAGATCCGGGACTAGCGGGTAGGGAGCAGTACTTC. V gene TRBV20-1 combines with J gene TRBJ2-7; 12 bases match TRBD2. Germline lookup yields CDR1 DFQATT and CDR2 SNEGSKA (reference sequence). Losses at the gene ends were 0 bases for V and 7 bases for J; bases not matched to a gene: 7. The CDR3 contains 15 residues.

This clonotype occurred a few times. This chain links TRBV11-2 with TRBJ1-6; 8 nucleotides agree with TRBD1. Germline-derived CDR1 and CDR2 are SGHAT and FQNNGV. Losses at the gene ends were 3 bases for V and 10 bases for J; bases not matched to a gene: 5. This CDR3 is built from 14 residues. The CDR3 nucleotides read TGTGCCAGCAGCTTCGGACAGGGAGGCTCACCCCTCCACTTT. Its translation is CASSFGQGGSPLHF. Drawing the rest from reference TRBV11-2 and TRBJ1-6, the complete variable domain is EAGVAQSPRYKIIEKRQSVAFWCNPISGHATLYWYQQILGQGPKLLIQFQNNGVVDDSQLPKDRFSAERLKGVDSTLKIQPAKLEDSAVYLCASSFGQGGSPLHFGNGTRLTVT.

This clonotype was detected many times. J is TRBJ1-5 and V is TRBV27; TRBD1 might be the D (6 bases). V was trimmed by 0 bases and J by 6 bases, leaving 18 bases between them. Germline CDR1 MNHEY, CDR2 SMNVEV (reference sequence). The CDR3 loop spans 17 amino acids. Here the CDR3 DNA reads TGTGCCAGCAGTTTATCGAGGGTGGGGGGGCATCGTCAGCCCCAGCATTTT. It is translated as CASSLSRVGGHRQPQHF.

By proportion, this clonotype is medium-sized. The V call is TRBV20-1, the J call TRBJ2-3; tentative D call: TRBD1 (5 bases). The V end was cut by 8 bases, the J end by 4 bases, with 16 bases between. The CDR3 sequence is 13 residues long. Per the germline V gene, CDR1 is DFQATT and CDR2 is SNEGSKA (reference sequence). The CDR3 sequence: CSHQGFGADTQYF. CDR3 in DNA: TGCAGTCACCAGGGATTTGGTGCAGATACGCAGTATTTT.

This clonotype was seen many times. This chain links TRBV5-1 with TRBJ2-7, with D perhaps matching TRBD1 (6 bases). The germline gives CDR1 SGHRS, CDR2 YFSETQ. V lost 4 bases and J lost 5, with 10 bases in between. This CDR3 has 12 amino acids. The CDR3 region has the DNA TGCGCCAGCAGCACAGGACAGCACGAGCAGTACTTC. This codes for CASSTGQHEQYF.

This clonotype was observed at least ten times. The V and J genes are TRBV5-1 and TRBJ1-6; 7 nucleotides agree with TRBD1. The CDR3 covers 16 residues. Looked up from germline, CDR1 is SGHRS and CDR2 is YFSETQ. The ends lost 2 bases at V and 6 bases at J; junction bases unmatched: 8. CDR3 nucleotide sequence: TGCGCCAGCAGCTTAGGAACGGACAGGACTAATTCACCCCTCCACTTT. Protein product: CASSLGTDRTNSPLHF.

In its sample, this clonotype was seen many times. The chain links TRBV7-9 to TRBJ2-7; D remains unclear. Germline assignment: CDR1 SEHNR and CDR2 FQNEAQ (reference sequence). V was trimmed by 2 bases and J by 7 bases, leaving 9 bases between them. The CDR3 loop spans 12 amino acids. CDR3 residues: CASSLWEFEQYF. In DNA, the CDR3 is TGTGCCAGCAGCTTATGGGAATTTGAGCAGTACTTC.

The table lists this clonotype with many counts. V is TRBV28 and J is TRBJ2-7; D is possibly TRBD1 (8 bases). The CDR3 consists of 13 residues. V lost 10 bases to trimming and J lost 2 bases, with 15 bases between them. Germline-derived CDR1 and CDR2 are MDHEN and SYDVKM. The CDR3 here is CATRTGTTYEQYF. The CDR3 bases are TGTGCCACACGGACAGGGACTACCTACGAGCAGTACTTC. The full variable domain, its missing parts supplied by reference TRBV28 and TRBJ2-7, is DVKVTQSSRYLVKRTGEKVFLECVQDMDHENMFWYRQDPGLGLRLIYFSYDVKMKEKGDIPEGYSVSREKKERFSLILESASTNQTSMYLCATRTGTTYEQYFGPGTRLTVT.

This clonotype was recorded many times. This chain links TRBV11-2 with TRBJ2-3; unclear D gene. Trimming pared 3 bases from V and 0 bases from J, leaving 7 bases between. CDR1 SGHAT and CDR2 FQNNGV come from the germline V gene. The CDR3 length is 14 residues. CDR3 in amino acids: CASSFGRSTDTQYF. The CDR3 DNA reads TGTGCCAGCAGCTTTGGACGGAGCACAGATACGCAGTATTTT.

This clonotype occurred many times. The chain couples TRBV29-1 to TRBJ2-7; D is tentatively TRBD1 or TRBD2 (5 bases each). V lost 4 bases and J lost 0, with 28 bases in between. This CDR3 spans 19 amino acids. Germline V CDR1 and CDR2: SQVTM, ANQGSEA. CDR3 loop: CSVAFTRDPRRLSSYEQYF. The CDR3 DNA reads as TGCAGCGTTGCCTTTACCAGGGACCCGAGGCGACTTAGCTCCTACGAGCAGTACTTC.

This clonotype was observed many times. V usage is TRBV15 and J usage is TRBJ2-7, with D possibly matching TRBD2 (6 bases). Trimming pared 3 bases from V and 6 bases from J, leaving 15 bases between. This CDR3 is built from 14 residues. Germline-derived CDR1 and CDR2 are LNHNV and YYDKDF (reference sequence). The CDR3 loop is CATSSPGVGGEQYF. CDR3 in DNA: TGTGCCACCAGCAGCCCCGGGGTGGGGGGCGAGCAGTACTTC.

This clonotype occurred many times. The V gene is TRBV6-1, the J gene TRBJ1-3; D unresolved. This CDR3 spans 14 amino acids. Germline CDR1 is MNHNS and CDR2 is SASEGT. Trimming took 10 bases from V and 0 from J, leaving 13 bases between them. CDR3 region: CATSYGDSGNTIYF. The CDR3, as DNA: TGTGCCACGTCCTATGGAGACTCTGGAAACACCATATATTTT.

Ten or more counts support this clonotype. This chain uses TRBV20-1 with TRBJ1-2; D not resolved. Looked up from germline, CDR1 is DFQATT and CDR2 is SNEGSKA (reference sequence). Between the trimmed V and J ends, which lost 0 bases and 7 bases, there was a span of 9 bases. This CDR3 region has 12 residues. Written as DNA, the CDR3 is TGCAGTGCTAGAGACCAAGGACCTGGCTACACCTTC. It is translated as CSARDQGPGYTF.

This clonotype occurred a few times. The rearrangement links TRBV9 to TRBJ2-2; D may be TRBD1 (6 bases). Deletions cut 3 bases from V and 2 bases from J, with 17 bases between. Germline lookup yields CDR1 SGDLS and CDR2 YYNGEE. The CDR3 is 17 amino acids. CDR3 DNA sequence: TGTGCCAGCAGCGAAAGACCCGGGACACTAAACACCGGGGAGCTGTTTTTT. Its translation: CASSERPGTLNTGELFF.

This clonotype was detected many times. CDR3 DNA: TGTGCCAGCAGCCCTGGGGGGGCCCTCTATGGCTACACCTTC. It translates to CASSPGGALYGYTF. The genes are TRBV12-3 or TRBV12-4 and TRBJ1-2; weak D call: TRBD1 (6 bases). With 6 bases removed from V and 4 bases from J, the gap between germline ends came to 15 bases. This CDR3 is 14 amino acids long.

This clonotype was picked up many times. The genes are TRBV12-3 or TRBV12-4 and TRBJ1-1; D gene uncertain. There are 17 residues in the CDR3. The V gene lost 1 base and the J gene lost 0 bases, with 15 bases spanning the gap. CDR3 sequence: CASSLVTQRDVNTEAFF. The DNA of the CDR3 is TGTGCCAGCAGTTTAGTTACTCAGCGGGATGTGAACACTGAAGCTTTCTTT.

At least ten counts were recorded for this clonotype. The V gene is TRBV7-2, the J gene TRBJ2-5, with TRBD2 identical over 7 bases. Germline loops: CDR1 SGHTA, CDR2 FQGNSA. The CDR3 is 16 residues long. V was clipped by 1 base and J by 4 bases; unmatched bases: 9. CDR3 sequence: CASSLGTLGGVETQYF. The CDR3 nucleotides are TGTGCCAGCAGCTTAGGAACGCTGGGGGGGGTAGAGACCCAGTACTTC. The entire variable domain, with the rest obtained from reference TRBV7-2 and TRBJ2-5, is as follows: GAGVSQSPSNKVTEKGKDVELRCDPISGHTALYWYRQSLGQGLEFLIYFQGNSAPDKSGLPSDRFSAERTGGSVSTLTIQRTQQEDSAVYLCASSLGTLGGVETQYFGPGTRLLVL.

The chain uses TRBV3-1 and TRBJ2-3, with D perhaps matching TRBD1 or TRBD2 (5 bases each). Germline-derived CDR1 and CDR2 are LGHDT and YNNKEL (reference sequence). The CDR3 length is 16 residues. Trimming cost V 2 bases and J 4 bases, with 16 bases left between them. The CDR3 DNA reads as TGTGCCAGCAGCCAAAATATGGGACCCCTCGCAGATACGCAGTATTTT. Residues: CASSQNMGPLADTQYF.

V gene TRBV6-2 or TRBV6-3 combines with J gene TRBJ2-1; D might be TRBD1 (6 bases). The CDR3 runs to 13 residues. CDR1 is MNHEY, CDR2 SVGEGT, per germline. V dropped 7 bases and J dropped 4 bases, with 11 bases sitting between them. The CDR3 bases are TGTGCCAGCAAAATACAGGGTTACAATGAGCAGTTCTTC. Amino acid sequence: CASKIQGYNEQFF.

In its sample, this clonotype was seen a few times. The rearrangement links TRBV19 to TRBJ1-5; D might be TRBD1 (6 bases). The V and J ends lost 5 bases and 5 bases respectively, with 13 bases between them. Germline-derived CDR1 and CDR2 are LNHDA and SQIVND (reference sequence). This CDR3 comprises 14 residues. CDR3 residues: CASSSRGWDQPQHF. CDR3 bases: TGTGCCAGTAGTTCCAGGGGATGGGATCAGCCCCAGCATTTT.

This chain connects TRBV7-3 to TRBJ2-3; TRBD2 agrees at 9 bases. Germline lookup yields CDR1 SGHTA and CDR2 FQGTGA. The CDR3 is 14 residues long. V shed 8 bases and J 4 bases; nucleotides not matched to a gene: 7. CDR3 nucleotide sequence: TGTGCCAGCTCCGAGCGGGGGGCCTCAGATACGCAGTATTTT. Translated, it gives CASSERGASDTQYF.